What follows are 8 T cell receptor beta chains derived from one specimen sequenced in a study of memory CD4+ T cells and cytomegalovirus serostatus. Only in-frame clones appear in the TCRdb table, and some are missing; sequencing was by immunoSEQ multiplex PCR. The sample lists about 45,000 clones, roughly 80% occurring once. Single viable CD3+CD4+CD8-CD45RO+ cells were sorted as the memory CD4+ T cells. The material sequenced was memory CD4+ T cells from blood. Every receptor here comes from an adult in good health and CMV-seronegative.

The chain is built from TRBV7-2 and TRBJ1-1, with D perhaps matching TRBD1 (5 bases). Trimming took 2 bases from V and 7 from J, leaving 8 bases between them. CDR1 and CDR2 from the germline V gene are SGHTA and FQGNSA. The CDR3 is made up of 12 amino acids. The CDR3 coding sequence is TGTGCCAGCAGCTTAAGGGGCTTTGAAGCTTTCTTT. Its protein is CASSLRGFEAFF.

The chain joins TRBV2 to TRBJ2-3; 9 bases align to TRBD1. Per the germline V gene, CDR1 is SNHLY and CDR2 is FYNNEI. There are 14 residues in the CDR3. The ends lost 8 bases at V and 4 bases at J; junction bases unmatched: 7. The CDR3: CASARDREADTQYF. The DNA of the CDR3 is TGTGCCAGCGCCCGGGACAGGGAGGCAGATACGCAGTATTTT.

The chain employs TRBV7-3 and TRBJ2-7; 8 bases map to TRBD1. V shed 1 base, J shed 7 bases, and the junction held 9 bases outside the gene matches. Per germline, CDR1 SGHTA and CDR2 FQGTGA. CDR3 length: 15 amino acids. CDR3 coding DNA: TGTGCCAGCAGCTTAATGGGGCAGGGGGCGCAGGAGCAGTACTTC. This encodes CASSLMGQGAQEQYF.

The genes are TRBV5-4 and TRBJ2-7; 8 nucleotides align to TRBD1. V dropped 4 bases and J dropped 6; count of bases not matched to a gene: 12. The germline V gene has CDR1 SGHNT and CDR2 YYREEE (reference sequence). This CDR3 has 15 residues. For the CDR3, the DNA is TGTGCCAGCAGCCCGGGACTGGACAGGGTCGGCGAGCAGTACTTC. Amino acids: CASSPGLDRVGEQYF.

This chain connects TRBV6-5 to TRBJ2-1, with D perhaps matching TRBD2 (7 bases). In germline, CDR1 is MNHEY, CDR2 SVGAGI. Trimming shortened V by 5 bases and J by 5 bases, and 16 bases separated the two germline ends. CDR3 length: 15 amino acids. CDR3 loop: CASSPRRGPNNEQFF. CDR3 sequence (DNA): TGTGCCAGCAGTCCCCGGCGGGGGCCTAACAATGAGCAGTTCTTC.

V gene TRBV11-2 combines with J gene TRBJ2-3; D may be TRBD2 (5 bases). Trimming pared 1 base from V and 0 bases from J, leaving 14 bases between. The CDR3 contains 17 residues. In germline, CDR1 is SGHAT, CDR2 FQNNGV. The CDR3 DNA is TGTGCCAGCAGCTTAGTCCGGGGATCAACTAGCACAGATACGCAGTATTTT. This sequence encodes CASSLVRGSTSTDTQYF.

V is TRBV6-1 and J is TRBJ1-3; no clear D gene. The V gene's germline CDR1 is MNHNS and CDR2 SASEGT. This CDR3 has 14 amino acids. V gave up 6 bases and J gave up 4 bases, with 13 bases separating them. The CDR3 is CASSPRDRGNTIYF. CDR3 nucleotide sequence: TGTGCCAGCAGCCCCCGGGATAGAGGAAACACCATATATTTT.

The chain couples TRBV7-9 to TRBJ1-3, with TRBD1 matching 7 bases. The CDR3 is 16 amino acids. Germline trimming cut 0 bases from V and 0 bases from J; bases unmatched to any gene: 2. Germline CDR1 is SEHNR and CDR2 is FQNEAQ (reference sequence). The CDR3 region has the DNA TGTGCCAGCAGCTTAGCGGGACAGAGCTCTGGAAACACCATATATTTT. Translating it yields CASSLAGQSSGNTIYF.